Sequencing of this TCR beta chain was carried out in a study of CD8 T cells in ankylosing spondylitis. This clonotype was observed a few times. Its target is not known. Germline lookup yields CDR1 DFQATT and CDR2 SNEGSKA (reference sequence). There are 17 residues in the CDR3. V lost 5 bases, J lost 4 bases, and 15 bases stayed unmatched. Whole-study results and caveats: The clones that were linked to disease were reported to be significantly enriched in matched synovial fluid samples from ankylosing spondylitis patients. Roughly eight highly homologous variants made up a TCR beta motif that seemed to typify ankylosing spondylitis blood.

One entry per CDR3 protein, called by TCRdb with MiXCR from the 5' RACE reads. The sample contains about 540,000 distinct CDR3 sequences, 12% of which appear only once. V usage is TRBV20-1 and J usage is TRBJ2-3; TRBD2 agrees at 10 bases. This sequence was found in a male donor with ankylosing spondylitis. The sample was blood, either unsorted or a sorted T cell fraction (not recorded which). The CDR3 nucleotides are TGCAGTGCTCTCAGCCCCTTCGAGCGGGAGGGCCCAGATACGCAGTATTTT. Its protein product is CSALSPFEREGPDTQYF.